The source of this T cell receptor (beta chain) is a study of CD8 T cells in ankylosing spondylitis. This clonotype was seen at least ten times. Its antigen is undetermined. Notes on the study in general: According to the report, clones linked to the disease were significantly enriched in matched synovial fluid samples taken from ankylosing spondylitis patients. Peripheral blood held disease-linked clones only at relatively low frequency, and these were CD8+. Both synovial fluid and blood in reactive arthritis had previously been reported to carry some motif variants. Apparently characteristic of ankylosing spondylitis blood was a TCR beta motif (roughly eight highly homologous variants).

Researchers built TCR beta libraries using quantitative 5'-RACE with molecular barcodes. TCRdb called the 5' RACE reads again in MiXCR, with one record for every CDR3 protein. The table records 200,000 to 250,000 distinct CDR3 sequences, 5.5% to 7.5% of them present only once. Germline values: CDR1 KGHDR, CDR2 SFDVKD. Trimming took 6 bases from V and 8 from J, leaving 7 bases between them. The CDR3 spans 11 residues. The clonotype originates from a male donor with ankylosing spondylitis. The specimen was blood, either unsorted or a sorted T cell fraction (not recorded which). The V call is TRBV24-1, the J call TRBJ1-3; D unclear. This CDR3 is CATSLADTIYF. For the CDR3, the DNA is TGTGCCACCAGTCTTGCGGACACCATATATTTT.